The 23 T cell receptor beta chains below were found in one sample sequenced in a study of CD8 T cells in ankylosing spondylitis. TCRdb fed the 5' RACE reads into MiXCR, producing one record per CDR3 protein. The sample shows about 96,000 distinct CDR3 sequences, about 9.1% of them seen only once. The material sequenced was blood, either unsorted or a sorted T cell fraction (not recorded which). These receptors all come from a male donor with ankylosing spondylitis or in good health (not recorded which).

Concerning this clonotype itself: Since a much larger clone is just one base distant, this may be a read error. The V and J genes are TRBV7-2 and TRBJ1-2; no clear D gene. This CDR3 region has 14 residues. Germline assignment: CDR1 SGHTA and CDR2 FQGNSA. CDR3: CASSIAQSGYGYTF. In DNA, the CDR3 is TGTGCCAGCAGCATAGCGCAGAGCGGTTATGGCTACACCTTC.

This clonotype was observed many times. The chain recombines TRBV7-2 with TRBJ2-7; 7 bases agree with TRBD1. Germline V lookup: CDR1 SGHTA, CDR2 FQGNSA. This CDR3 is 14 amino acids long. V shed 4 bases, J shed 2 bases, and the junction held 5 bases outside the gene matches. DNA for the CDR3: TGTGCCAGCAGCTCTCGACAGGGTCCCTACGAGCAGTACTTC. It is translated as CASSSRQGPYEQYF.

This clonotype has at least ten counts. The chain is built from TRBV29-1 and TRBJ2-7; D is unresolved. The V and J ends lost 1 base and 6 bases respectively, with 4 bases between them. This CDR3 spans 10 amino acids. Per the germline V gene, CDR1 is SQVTM and CDR2 is ANQGSEA. DNA of the CDR3: TGCAGCGTTGAAGCAGGCGAGCAGTACTTC. Its protein is CSVEAGEQYF.

This clonotype was picked up many times. The CDR3 protein is CASKSRQDPYEQYF. In DNA, the CDR3 is TGTGCCAGCAAGTCCCGGCAGGACCCCTACGAGCAGTACTTC. The chain employs TRBV5-6 and TRBJ2-7; no firm D call. The V gene lost 6 bases and the J gene lost 2 bases, with 15 bases spanning the gap. The CDR3 runs 14 residues. Germline values: CDR1 SGHDT, CDR2 YYEEEE.

This clonotype was counted at least ten times. The CDR3 region is CSALGVGDSPLHF. CDR3 DNA: TGCAGTGCTTTGGGAGTCGGGGATTCACCCCTCCACTTT. The gene calls are TRBV20-1 and TRBJ1-6; D remains ambiguous. V was clipped by 5 bases and J by 8 bases, with 13 bases between them. Germline assignment: CDR1 DFQATT and CDR2 SNEGSKA (reference sequence). CDR3 length: 13 amino acids.

The sample holds many counts of this clonotype. This sequence joins TRBV19 and TRBJ1-5; no reliable D call. Per the germline V gene, CDR1 is LNHDA and CDR2 is SQIVND (reference sequence). Trimming stripped 2 bases from V and 7 bases from J, with 12 bases between. CDR3 size: 14 residues. The CDR3 region is CASSIPGVLQPQHF. The CDR3 nucleotides read TGTGCCAGTAGTATACCTGGGGTGTTGCAGCCCCAGCATTTT.

This clonotype was picked up many times. The chain links TRBV7-6 to TRBJ2-5; 7 bases agree with TRBD1. The germline gives CDR1 SGHVS, CDR2 FNYEAQ. Trimming took 5 bases from V and 4 from J; bases not matched to a gene: 7. This CDR3 region has 14 residues. This CDR3 reads CASSLSTGPETQYF. In DNA, the CDR3 is TGTGCCAGCAGCCTTTCGACAGGGCCAGAGACCCAGTACTTC. Combining the CDR3 with reference TRBV7-6 and TRBJ2-5 gives the whole variable domain GAGVSQSPRYKVTKRGQDVALRCDPISGHVSLYWYRQALGQGPEFLTYFNYEAQQDKSGLPNDRFSAERPEGSISTLTIQRTEQRDSAMYRCASSLSTGPETQYFGPGTRLLVL.

As to this clonotype: A much bigger clone sits one base away, suggesting this may be a read error. This rearrangement joins TRBV3-1 to TRBJ2-2; D tentatively fits TRBD1 or TRBD2 (6 bases each). This CDR3 contains 15 residues. The V gene's germline CDR1 is LGHDT and CDR2 YNNKEL (reference sequence). The chain's CDR3 is CVSSAYGGQTGELFF. CDR3 DNA: TGTGTCAGCAGCGCTTACGGGGGCCAGACCGGGGAGCTGTTTTTT.

This clonotype was seen at least ten times. An end of the junction differs from the germline gene, which may be a read error. The chain links TRBV12-3 or TRBV12-4 to TRBJ2-7, with 12 bases that match TRBD2. The CDR3 length is 14 residues. The CDR3 coding sequence is TGTGCCAGCAGTCTAGCGGGGGGGCTCTACGAGCAGTACTTC. Protein sequence: CASSLAGGLYEQYF.

This clonotype came up many times. A junction end diverges from the germline sequence, so it may reflect a read error. This rearrangement joins TRBV7-7 to TRBJ2-1; D remains unclear. This CDR3 contains 13 residues. Germline V gives CDR1 SSHAT, CDR2 FNYEAQ (reference sequence). CDR3 DNA: TGTGCTAGCAGCTTACGGACGGAGTTTGAGCAGTTCTTC. Protein: CASSLRTEFEQFF.

This rearrangement joins TRBV5-1 to TRBJ2-5; D is unclear. The germline V gene encodes CDR1 SGHRS and CDR2 YFSETQ. This CDR3 is built from 14 residues. V was cut by 0 bases and J by 5 bases, with 11 bases left in between. The CDR3: CASSLVVGAETQYF. The DNA for the CDR3 is TGCGCCAGCAGCTTGGTAGTAGGCGCGGAGACCCAGTACTTC.

This clonotype showed up just a few times. The V gene is TRBV12-3 or TRBV12-4, the J gene TRBJ2-3, with TRBD2 matching over 9 bases. V lost 7 bases and J lost 5; bases outside the gene matches: 10. The CDR3 runs to 15 residues. CDR3 protein: CASKTRGGAVDTQYF. CDR3 nucleotide sequence: TGTGCCAGCAAGACTCGCGGGGGGGCCGTAGATACGCAGTATTTT.

This clonotype was counted only a few times. This chain joins TRBV7-2 and TRBJ2-1, with 8 positions matching TRBD2. V lost 1 base to trimming and J lost 3 bases; unmatched junction nucleotides: 5. This CDR3 is built from 16 residues. The germline V gene encodes CDR1 SGHTA and CDR2 FQGNSA. The CDR3 sequence: CASSLGAGGLYNEQFF. For the CDR3, the DNA is TGTGCCAGCAGCTTAGGGGCGGGGGGCCTCTACAATGAGCAGTTCTTC.

This clonotype was observed many times. This chain uses TRBV5-5 with TRBJ2-1; either TRBD1 or TRBD2 may fit D (6 bases each). CDR1 and CDR2 from the germline V gene are SGHKS and YYEKEE (reference sequence). The CDR3 is 18 amino acids. Trimming shortened V by 5 bases and J by 5 bases, and 26 bases separated the two germline ends. The CDR3 reads CASRASTSSLRDNNEQFF. For the CDR3, the DNA is TGTGCCAGCAGAGCGAGTACTAGCTCACTGCGGGACAACAATGAGCAGTTCTTC.

Many counts were recorded for this clonotype. The V call is TRBV2, the J call TRBJ1-5; 8 bases match TRBD1. The CDR3 is 15 amino acids. J was trimmed by 7 bases and V by 0 bases; bases with no gene match: 5. CDR1 and CDR2 (germline): SNHLY, FYNNEI. This CDR3 is CASSEAGQGRQPQHF. For the CDR3, the DNA is TGTGCCAGCAGTGAAGCTGGACAGGGCAGGCAGCCCCAGCATTTT.

This clonotype showed up many times. This chain links TRBV2 with TRBJ2-7; 12 positions match TRBD2. This CDR3 region has 15 residues. Losses at the gene ends were 6 bases for V and 0 bases for J; bases not matched to a gene: 3. Germline lookup yields CDR1 SNHLY and CDR2 FYNNEI. The CDR3 DNA is TGTGCCAGCAGCGGACTAGCGGGGAGCTCCTACGAGCAGTACTTC. Its protein product is CASSGLAGSSYEQYF. The full variable domain, with the rest looked up from reference TRBV2 and TRBJ2-7, is EPEVTQTPSHQVTQMGQEVILRCVPISNHLYFYWYRQILGQKVEFLVSFYNNEISEKSEIFDDQFSVERPDGSNFTLKIRSTKLEDSAMYFCASSGLAGSSYEQYFGPGTRLTVT.

This chain uses TRBV18 with TRBJ2-3; 7 positions agree with TRBD1. Per germline, CDR1 KGHSH and CDR2 LQKENI. Germline trimming cut 3 bases from V and 2 bases from J; bases unmatched to any gene: 8. The CDR3 is 16 residues long. CDR3 sequence: CASSPARTGTTDTQYF. CDR3 coding DNA: TGTGCCAGCTCACCGGCCCGGACAGGAACCACAGATACGCAGTATTTT.

This clonotype was picked up many times. The chain carries TRBV7-2 and TRBJ2-5; no firm D call. Germline CDR1 is SGHTA and CDR2 is FQGNSA. V gave up 1 base and J gave up 3 bases, with 12 bases separating them. The CDR3 loop spans 15 amino acids. The CDR3 DNA reads as TGTGCCAGCAGCTTAGTGGGGTTAAGGGAAGAGACCCAGTACTTC. As protein: CASSLVGLREETQYF.

With regard to this clonotype: Since a much larger clone is just one base distant, this may be a read error. The J gene is TRBJ2-7, the V gene TRBV11-2; D ambiguous. CDR1 is SGHAT, CDR2 FQNNGV, per germline. This CDR3 has 13 residues. The CDR3 reads CASNLDLGNEQYF. The CDR3 DNA sequence: TGTGCCAGCAACTTAGACTTGGGGAACGAGCAGTACTTC.

In this sample, this clonotype turned up many times. V and J are TRBV28 and TRBJ1-4, with D perhaps matching TRBD1 (5 bases). Germline CDR1 MDHEN, CDR2 SYDVKM. The CDR3 is 15 amino acids. The V end lost 4 bases, the J end lost 13 bases, and 22 bases lay between the germline ends. For the CDR3, the DNA is TGTGCCAGCAGTTCCCCACAGGAGGGTGGGGAGGGACTGTTTTTT. It codes for CASSSPQEGGEGLFF.

On this clonotype itself: Since a much larger clone is just one base distant, this may be a read error. This chain joins TRBV4-1 and TRBJ1-5, with D hard to call. The CDR3 extends over 16 amino acids. In germline, CDR1 is MGHRA, CDR2 YSYEKL. V dropped 1 base and J dropped 1 base, with 11 bases sitting between them. In DNA form, the CDR3 reads TGCGCCAGCAGCCAAGCTAGGGAAGGAAGCAATCAGCCCCAGCATTTT. Its translation: CASSQAREGSNQPQHF.

This clonotype was counted at least ten times. V usage is TRBV15 and J usage is TRBJ2-1, with D unclear. The CDR3 contains 14 residues. The ends were cut back, 1 base at V and 2 bases at J, with 6 bases in the middle. CDR1 and CDR2 (germline): LNHNV, YYDKDF (reference sequence). This chain's CDR3 is CATSRVATYNEQFF. In nucleotides, the CDR3 is TGTGCCACCAGCAGAGTCGCGACCTACAATGAGCAGTTCTTC.

In its sample, this clonotype was seen many times. The V gene is TRBV4-2, the J gene TRBJ2-7; no definite D call. V was cut by 0 bases and J by 1 base, with 10 bases left in between. Germline values: CDR1 LGHNA, CDR2 YNFKEQ. The CDR3 sequence is 15 residues long. CDR3 protein: CASSQDLGISYEQYF. The CDR3 nucleotides are TGTGCCAGCAGCCAAGATCTAGGGATATCCTACGAGCAGTACTTC.